The subject of this entry is one T cell receptor (beta chain). What it binds is unknown. Specified treatment: roughly 11-day PBMC culture with coronavirus spike peptide pools or control peptides (ViraFEST assay). The entry originates in a study of vaccination and CD4 T cells after COVID-19. Study summary: Overlapping peptides covering the spike proteins of SARS-CoV-2, HCoV-NL63, HCoV-OC43 and HCoV-229E were added to stimulate cells.

Oncomine TCR Beta short-read sequencing was applied to DNA from cultured CD4+ T cells. One entry per CDR3 protein results from TCRdb running MiXCR on the PCR reads. The table lists approximately 9,300 distinct CDR3 sequences, 66% of them singletons, with approximately 26% in the top ten. Germline V gene lookup returns CDR1 LNHDA and CDR2 SQIVND (reference sequence). The CDR3 totals 21 residues. The V and J ends lost 0 bases and 2 bases, in that order; junction bases with no gene match: 18. The specimen was CD4+ T cells from blood, cultured in vitro. The clonotype was recovered from a human donor who had recovered from COVID-19. The rearrangement links TRBV19 to TRBJ2-3, with 9 bases fitting TRBD2. The CDR3 here is CASSIDVPEAGGLLHTDTQYF. DNA of the CDR3: TGTGCCAGTAGTATAGATGTCCCAGAAGCGGGGGGCCTCCTTCACACAGATACGCAGTATTTT.